This TCR beta chain was captured in a study of CD8 T cells in Susac syndrome. Study-wide points: A relatively small number of individuals underwent TCR sequencing and HLA analysis.

As controls, healthy donors matched for age and sex were used. Random-hexamer reverse transcription was applied to about 0.5 to 1 ug RNA. The method of amplification for TCR beta CDR3 was immunoSEQ multiplex PCR, covering 54 Vbeta and 13 Jbeta. One entry per CDR3 protein, called by TCRdb with MiXCR from the immunoSEQ multiplex PCR reads. The sample includes about 140,000 distinct CDR3 sequences, less than 95% of them seen just once. In regard to this clonotype: As yet, its antigen is unknown. One end of the junction varies from germline; a read error may be responsible.

Germline-derived CDR1 and CDR2 are LGHNA and YNFKEQ. The CDR3 loop spans 14 amino acids. The sequenced sample consisted of CD4+ T cells from PBMCs. The receptor comes from a human donor in good health. J is TRBJ2-1 and V is TRBV4-2; D not resolved. The CDR3 protein is CASSQGEVNNEQFF. CDR3 DNA sequence: TGTGCCAGCAGTCAAGGCGAGGTGAACAATGAGCAGTTCTTC.